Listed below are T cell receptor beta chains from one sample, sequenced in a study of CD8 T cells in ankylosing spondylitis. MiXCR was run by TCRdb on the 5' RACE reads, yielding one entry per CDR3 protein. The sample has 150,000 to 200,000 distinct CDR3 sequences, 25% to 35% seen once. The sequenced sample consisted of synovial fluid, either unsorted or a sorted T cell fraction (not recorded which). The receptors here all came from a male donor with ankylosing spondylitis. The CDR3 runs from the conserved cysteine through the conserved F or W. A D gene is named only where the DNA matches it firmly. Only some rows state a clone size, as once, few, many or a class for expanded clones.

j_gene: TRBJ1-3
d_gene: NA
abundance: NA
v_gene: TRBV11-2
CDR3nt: TGTGCCAGCAGCTTAGTTACATTACACTCTGGAAACACCATATATTTT
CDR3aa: CASSLVTLHSGNTIYF

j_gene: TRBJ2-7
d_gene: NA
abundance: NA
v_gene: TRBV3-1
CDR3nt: TGTGCCAGCAGCCAATTTCGGCAAGCGAAGCACGAGCAGTACTTC
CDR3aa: CASSQFRQAKHEQYF

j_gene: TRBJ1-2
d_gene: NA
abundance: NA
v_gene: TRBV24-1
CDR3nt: TGTGCCACCAGTGAGGGGCCTAACTATGGCTACACCTTC
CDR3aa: CATSEGPNYGYTF

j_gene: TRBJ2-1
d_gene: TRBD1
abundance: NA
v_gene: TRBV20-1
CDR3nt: TGCAGTGCTAAGGGACAGGGGATGCAGTTCTTC
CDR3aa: CSAKGQGMQFF

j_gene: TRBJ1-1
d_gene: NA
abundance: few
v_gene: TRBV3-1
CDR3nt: TGTGCCAGCAGCCAGGCCCTTGGGCAGAACACTGAAGCTTTCTTT
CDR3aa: CASSQALGQNTEAFF

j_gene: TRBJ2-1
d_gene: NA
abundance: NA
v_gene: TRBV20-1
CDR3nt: TGCAGTGCTAGCCCTAGGCCCACCTACAATGAGCAGTTCTTC
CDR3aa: CSASPRPTYNEQFF

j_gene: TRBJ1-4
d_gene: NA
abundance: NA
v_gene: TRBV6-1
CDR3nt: TGTGCCAGCACCGGGGGGAAGGCGGCTAATGAAAAACTGTTTTTT
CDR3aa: CASTGGKAANEKLFF

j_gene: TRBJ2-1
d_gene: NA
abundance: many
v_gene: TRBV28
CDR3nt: TGTGCCAGCAGCGGCCGGTCCTACAATGAGCAGTTCTTC
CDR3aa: CASSGRSYNEQFF

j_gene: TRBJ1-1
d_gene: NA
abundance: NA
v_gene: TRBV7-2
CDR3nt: TGTGCCAGCAGCTTAGGGGGCGCGGGTTCGGTCACTGAAGCTTTCTTT
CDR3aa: CASSLGGAGSVTEAFF

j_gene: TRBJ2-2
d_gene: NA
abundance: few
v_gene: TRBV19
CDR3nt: TGTGCCAGTAGTCCTCGATTCGGCACCGGGGAGCTGTTTTTT
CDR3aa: CASSPRFGTGELFF

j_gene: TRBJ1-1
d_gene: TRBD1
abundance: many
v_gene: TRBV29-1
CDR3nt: TGCAGCGTCCCGGGACAGACTAACACTGAAGCTTTCTTT
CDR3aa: CSVPGQTNTEAFF

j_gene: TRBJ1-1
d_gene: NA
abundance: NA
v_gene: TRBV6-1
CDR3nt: TGTGCCAGCAGTCCAGAAAGGGTGGTGAGTGAAGCTTTCTTT
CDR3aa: CASSPERVVSEAFF

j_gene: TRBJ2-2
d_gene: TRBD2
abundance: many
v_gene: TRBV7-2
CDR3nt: TGTGCCAGCAGTTCGGGAGGGGTCCACACCGGGGAGCTGTTTTTT
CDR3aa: CASSSGGVHTGELFF

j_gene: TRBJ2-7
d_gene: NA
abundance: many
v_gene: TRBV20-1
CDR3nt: TGCAGTGCTTACCGGGACACAGCCTACGAGCAGTACTTC
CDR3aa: CSAYRDTAYEQYF

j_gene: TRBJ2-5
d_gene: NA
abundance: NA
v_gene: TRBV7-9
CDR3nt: TGTGCCAGCAGCTTATGGCCAGCGTCAGAGACCCAGTACTTC
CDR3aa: CASSLWPASETQYF

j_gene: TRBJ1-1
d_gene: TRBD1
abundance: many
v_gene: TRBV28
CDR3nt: TGTGCCAGCAGGGGGACAGGCGAAGCTTTCTTT
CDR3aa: CASRGTGEAFF

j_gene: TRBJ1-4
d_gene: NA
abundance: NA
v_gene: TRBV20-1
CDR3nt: TGCAGTGCTATACAAGGGGTGGTGTATTCTCGAAGACTGTTTTTT
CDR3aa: CSAIQGVVYSRRLFF

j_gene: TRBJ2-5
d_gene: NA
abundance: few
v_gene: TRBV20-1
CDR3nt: TGCAGTGTGGGGACCCAGTACTTC
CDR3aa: CSVGTQYF

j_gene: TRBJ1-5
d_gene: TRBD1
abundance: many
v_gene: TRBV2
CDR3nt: TGTGCCAGCAGCCCCGGGGACAGGGCGGGTCAGCCCCAGCATTTT
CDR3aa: CASSPGDRAGQPQHF

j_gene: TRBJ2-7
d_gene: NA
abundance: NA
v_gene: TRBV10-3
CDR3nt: TGTGCCATCACCTCAGGCCTGGACTCCTACGAGCAGTACTTC
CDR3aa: CAITSGLDSYEQYF

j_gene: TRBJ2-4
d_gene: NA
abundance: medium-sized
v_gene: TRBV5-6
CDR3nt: TGTGCCAGCAGCTTGTTGGGGGACCTAGCCAAAAACATTCAGTACTTC
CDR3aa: CASSLLGDLAKNIQYF

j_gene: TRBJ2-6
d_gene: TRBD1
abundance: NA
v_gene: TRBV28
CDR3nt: TGTGCCAGCAGTGCCAAAGGACAGGGGGCAACTGGGGCCAACGTCCTGACTTTC
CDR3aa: CASSAKGQGATGANVLTF